A single T cell receptor beta chain is shown here with its context. This receptor's antigen is unknown. Base qualities are not recorded, but no much larger clone differs from it by a single base. The germline V gene (reference sequence) specifies LNHDA as CDR1 and SQIVND as CDR2. From its cysteine to its phenylalanine, the CDR3 spans 16 amino acids. Only the CDR3 DNA stays, 48 bases, in frame from base 1. The V and J ends are trimmed by 0 bases and 0 bases, leaving 10 bases between them. Preparation of the library involved the immunoSEQ multiplex PCR assay. A mixture of 60 forward primers for TCR Vbeta segments and 13 reverse primers for TCR Jbeta segments was used in the multiplex PCR. Amplification of the CDR3 region of rearranged TCR beta genes was performed with a multiplex PCR assay on genomic DNA. The amplified TCR beta libraries were sequenced on the Illumina HiSeq System as 87-base-pair reads. On the study's bioinformatics: In a later analysis, tens of millions of unique TCR beta chains were counted across the roughly 610 repertoires, and roughly 11 million of these chains were shared by at least two donors. To remove PCR and sequencing errors, raw reads were error-corrected and collapsed into unique sequences using a nearest-neighbor algorithm that merged closely related sequences. To assign V, D and J gene segments, CDR3 sequences were aligned to IMGT reference sequences. For a sequence to be retained, a match of at least six nucleotides was required to both a V gene segment and a J gene segment. A rearrangement was called productive if the CDR3 had no stop codons and remained in frame with V and J, and every other rearrangement was called non-productive. CDR3 was defined by IMGT convention, running from the second conserved V-encoded cysteine to the conserved J-encoded phenylalanine. In an earlier analysis of just under 600 of the donors, sequences lacking an unambiguous match to a single V gene segment were excluded. An earlier analysis of a few hundred of the donors classified V segments as functional when productive rearrangements were above 56.7% and as segregating when the standard deviation between donors was above 5%. A statistical classification framework was developed to diagnose cytomegalovirus status using the catalog of TCR beta chain sequences. V and J gene assignment, in a later analysis, came from comparing TCR nucleotide sequences with IMGT/GENE-DB human TR gene sequences. In a later analysis, CDR3 sequences and most-parsimonious VDJ recombination scenarios were assigned using the TCRdist pipeline. In a later analysis, every TCR beta chain was defined by the combination of its CDR3 amino acid sequence and its V-gene family, and reads without a unique V-gene family were dropped. As a way to deal with suspected cross-contamination and a sequencing artifact, a later analysis dropped hundreds of nucleotide sequences that were highly shared and had low generation probability. In a later analysis, a clonal expansion index for each public chain was calculated from normalized within-repertoire ranks of inferred template counts. In a later analysis, generation probabilities were computed using a VDJ recombination model fitted to out-of-frame rearrangements, and the results were checked against IGoR. In a later analysis, TCR-TCR, TCR-HLA and TCR-CMV co-occurrence was scored with hypergeometric tests, and a repertoire-size bias correction was applied to TCR pairs. To estimate false discovery rates, a later analysis permuted the HLA or CMV assignments 20 times. In a later analysis, co-occurring TCRs were grouped using DBSCAN, with TCRdist sequence similarity added in when clustering inside HLA-allele-positive subsets. Repertoires with fewer than 30,000 or more than 120,000 public chains were left out of co-occurrence clustering, as were four to six repertoires with anomalous nucleotide sharing. The immuneACCESS repertoire file appears here via TCRdb, limited to in-frame rearrangements. These files lack a portion of the clones; in checked studies, under half of the deficit traces to unresolved V genes, and the cause of the others is not known. From that table come the V and J calls and clone size; the DNA was used to work out D and trimming. The sample table lists over 100,000 clones, about 61% of them with a count of one. The ten biggest clones cover less than 2.5% of the sample.

The cohort was made up of 500 to 800 healthy bone marrow donors. Cohort members were all nominally healthy when sampled, although unrecorded immune exposures were likely present. The donor tested CMV seronegative and was one of the 352 seronegative cohort members. Every donor gave a peripheral blood sample, and the peripheral blood mononuclear cells from that sample were used for TCR beta sequencing. The Qiagen DNeasy Blood Extraction Kit was used to extract genomic DNA from the blood cell samples. This sample is drawn from a study of cytomegalovirus exposure and HLA in healthy donors (dated by TCRdb to the late 2010s). As for the study more broadly: In an earlier analysis of roughly 590 of the donors, 250 to 350 Gb of sequence data and 117 million unique TCR beta sequences from approximately 180 million T cells were reported. Roughly 290 gigabases of sequencing data and approximately 91 million unique TCR sequences made up an early release that covered under 750 HLA-typed donors. Of the roughly 430 genotyped donors, approximately 80% fell in the genetic ancestry cluster associated with self-reported Caucasian donors. The aim of the study was to test whether cataloging public T cell receptors could identify signatures of past pathogen exposure. Using immunosequencing, the study profiled T cell repertoires from 666 subjects and related those repertoires to cytomegalovirus serostatus. Besides the first cohort of approximately 670 subjects, a separate validation cohort made up of over 100 different subjects was used. The study combined high-throughput TCR immunosequencing, statistical association of individual TCRs with disease status, and machine learning to predict cytomegalovirus infection status. To study patterns of TCR occurrence, a later analysis re-analyzed previously published TCR beta repertoires from 700 or so donors and added high-resolution HLA genotyping. Rather than drawing on any new phenotypic data, the later analysis identified candidate immune exposures from TCR beta sequences and the way those sequences occurred across donors. To decide whether each TCR beta V gene segment behaved as functional or pseudogenic, an earlier analysis of fewer than 750 of the donors relied on high-throughput TCR beta sequencing. Donor age, sex, ethnicity and CMV serostatus were compiled alongside the repertoire data. In a later genetic analysis, genome-wide SNP genotypes for about 65% of the roughly 700 donors were used, and that subset was treated as a discovery cohort. All discovery cohort repertoires had been generated using a single sequencing platform. HLA typing included class I and class II loci at four-digit resolution. Typing coverage differed by locus: A, B, C, DRB1 and DQB1 were typed in about 629-630 donors, DQA1 in approximately 520, DPA1 in 600 to 610, and DPB1 in just under 490. Because of strong linkage in the cohort, roughly five DR-DQ haplotypes were treated as single units for association and clustering. On average, roughly 200,000 unique TCR beta nucleotide sequences were sequenced per donor among some 420 genotyped donors of the cohort, with roughly 18% of those sequences being non-productive. General conclusions and limits of the study: Linkage disequilibrium might explain the correlated functional status among segregating V segments, but an unknown experimental factor could not be excluded. An association between a missense DCLRE1C variant and V-gene and J-gene trimming of TCR beta chains was found in a later genetic analysis and replicated in an independent cohort. Cytomegalovirus status was reported to be diagnosed by the classifier with high specificity and sensitivity in both the original and validation cohorts. A later analysis reported that several top co-occurrence clusters appeared linked to parvovirus B19, influenza, CMV and Epstein-Barr virus. In a later analysis, the rate of TCR association differed among HLA loci, with DRB1 alleles having the most associated TCRs and HLA-C alleles having the fewest. While some public TCRs were present in many individuals, most TCR sequences turned up only very rarely across donors. A cluster of highly shared sequence variants was judged likely to be a technical artifact of the sequencing pipeline. A total of fewer than 200 TCR beta chains were listed by the study as associated with cytomegalovirus. Because counts were too low, roughly 16 rarely observed V segments, including chromosome 9 orphons, were left out of the earlier analysis of 587 of the donors. Three of the identified cytomegalovirus-associated TCR beta chains were confirmed in vitro to be specific for cytomegalovirus antigens. Most CMV-associated TCR beta chains appeared to be HLA-restricted in a later analysis, and the HLA associations seemed to be driven largely by CMV exposure. A further reported finding was that TCR beta sequences accurately predicted the HLA-A and HLA-B alleles for most subjects in the first cohort. The cohort was sequenced for TCR beta chains only, and without alpha or paired-chain data the features that could be detected were limited. An earlier analysis of 587 of the donors showed that most TCR beta V segments appeared in productive rearrangements either about 90% or about 30% of the time, which broadly matched IMGT annotations. Compared with equally common non-associated chains, HLA-associated TCR beta chains in a later analysis were more clonally expanded and had lower generation probabilities. Because HLA typing was missing for some donors at each locus, association tests included only the typed subset. When HLA alleles, especially DR and DQ, strongly co-occurred, attributing TCR associations to individual alleles was difficult. Specific HLA alleles were associated with around 18,000 TCR beta sequences at a false discovery rate of 0.05 in a later analysis. A later genetic analysis reported fewer N-insertions in productive TCRs among donors in an Asian-associated ancestry cluster than the roughly 720-donor mean. Sequencing depth was assumed to be roughly uniform across donors in the presence/absence analyses, though that assumption may not hold. Some IMGT-functional V segments, including TRBV6-2 and TRBV6-3, could not be distinguished by the 87-base-pair reads and were therefore excluded. The authors suggested that the approach could potentially be extended to other disease states and immunological phenotypes. Immune exposure information for the cohort was limited to CMV serostatus.

Material for sequencing was PBMCs. The TCR sequence derives from a woman in her 40s in good health and CMV-seronegative. In this chain, TRBV19 is recombined with TRBJ2-3; a tentative D match to TRBD2 spans 5 bases. The encoded CDR3 is CASSIEGSTSTDTQYF. The bases are TGTGCCAGTAGTATAGAGGGGAGCACCAGCACAGATACGCAGTATTTT.